The sequence of this T cell receptor (beta chain) was determined in a study of cytomegalovirus exposure and HLA in healthy donors. General study results and limits: Some public TCRs appeared in many individuals, while most sequences were rare. An analysis done earlier found most TCR beta V segments productive about 87% or about 30% of the time. Reports indicate that TCR beta sequences accurately predicted the HLA-A and HLA-B alleles of most subjects.

As to this clone: No antigen is known for it.

PCR used 60 Vbeta primers and 13 Jbeta primers. In the source study's methods: A follow-up analysis tallied 60 million to 85 million unique TCR beta chains, some 11 million shared. Sequenced by immunoSEQ multiplex PCR; TCRdb stores in-frame clones only, minus some. V and J calls and clone size come straight from that table; D and trimming were deduced from the DNA. Altogether 86,000 or so clones are present, 70% to 80% being singletons, with the ten largest covering roughly 14%. The sequence came from a woman aged 40 to 49 in good health and CMV-seropositive. The specimen was PBMCs.

The CDR3 spells CASSPGQFRDTQYF. The CDR3, as DNA: TGTGCCAGCAGCCCCGGACAGTTCAGGGATACGCAGTATTTT. The chain couples TRBV7-2 to TRBJ2-3, with TRBD1 as a possible D gene (6 bases). V was clipped by 5 bases and J by 6 bases, with 15 bases between them. CDR1 is SGHTA, CDR2 FQGNSA, per germline. The CDR3 is made up of 14 amino acids.